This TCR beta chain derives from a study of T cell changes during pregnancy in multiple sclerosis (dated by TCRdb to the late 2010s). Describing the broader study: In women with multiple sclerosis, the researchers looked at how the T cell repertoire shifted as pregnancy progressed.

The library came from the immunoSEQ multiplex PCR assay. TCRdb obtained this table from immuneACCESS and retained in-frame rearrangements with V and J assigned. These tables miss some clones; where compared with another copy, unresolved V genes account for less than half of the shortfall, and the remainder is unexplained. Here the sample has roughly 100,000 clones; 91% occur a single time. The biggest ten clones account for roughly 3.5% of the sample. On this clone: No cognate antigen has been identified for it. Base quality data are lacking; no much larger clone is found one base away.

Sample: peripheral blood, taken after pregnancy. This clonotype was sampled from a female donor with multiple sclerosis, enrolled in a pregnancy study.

The CDR3 here reads CASSLGTSGDTQYF. In nucleotide form, the sequence is TGCGCCAGCAGCTTAGGGACTAGCGGGGATACGCAGTATTTT. This sequence uses TRBV5-1 and TRBJ2-3, with 12 central nucleotides matching TRBD2. From its cysteine to its phenylalanine, the CDR3 spans 14 amino acids. Only the CDR3 part of the read is kept: 42 bases, read in frame from the first base. CDR1 and CDR2, per the germline V gene, are SGHRS and YFSETQ. Compared with germline, V lacks 2 bases and J lacks 6 bases; bases without a gene match: 1.